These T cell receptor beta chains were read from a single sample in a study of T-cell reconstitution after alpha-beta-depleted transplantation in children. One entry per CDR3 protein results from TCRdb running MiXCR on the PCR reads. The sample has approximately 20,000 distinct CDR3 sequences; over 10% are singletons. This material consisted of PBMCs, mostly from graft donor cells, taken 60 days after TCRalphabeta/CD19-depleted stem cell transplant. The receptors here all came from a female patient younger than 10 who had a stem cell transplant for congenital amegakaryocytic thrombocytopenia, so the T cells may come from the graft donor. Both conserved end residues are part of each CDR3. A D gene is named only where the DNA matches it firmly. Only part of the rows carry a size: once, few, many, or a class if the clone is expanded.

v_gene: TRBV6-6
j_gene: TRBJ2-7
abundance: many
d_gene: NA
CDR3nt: TGTGCCAGCAGCCTCTTCCTCTCCTACGAGCAGTACTTC
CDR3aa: CASSLFLSYEQYF

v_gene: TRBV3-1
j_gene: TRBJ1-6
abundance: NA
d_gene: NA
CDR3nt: TGTGCCAGCAGCCGAGGCAGGGCCCTCTATAATTCACCCCTCCACTTT
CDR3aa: CASSRGRALYNSPLHF

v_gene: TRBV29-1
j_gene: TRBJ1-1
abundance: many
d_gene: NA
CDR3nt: TGCAGCGTTGACAGGGGTAACACTGAAGCTTTCTTT
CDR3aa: CSVDRGNTEAFF

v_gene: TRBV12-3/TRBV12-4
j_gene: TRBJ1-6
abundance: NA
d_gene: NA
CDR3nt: TGTGCCAGCAGTTTAGAAGGGGGTTTTAATTCACCCCTCCACTTT
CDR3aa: CASSLEGGFNSPLHF

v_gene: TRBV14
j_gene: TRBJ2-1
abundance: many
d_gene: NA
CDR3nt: TGTGCCAGCAGCCAACTCGGGCCCTACAATGAGCAGTTCTTC
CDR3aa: CASSQLGPYNEQFF

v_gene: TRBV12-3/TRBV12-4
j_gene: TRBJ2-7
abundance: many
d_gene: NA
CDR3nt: TGTGCCAGCAGTCTTTCCCCACCCTACGAGCAGTACTTC
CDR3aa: CASSLSPPYEQYF

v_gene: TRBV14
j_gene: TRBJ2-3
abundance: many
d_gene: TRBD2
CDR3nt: TGTGCCAGTAGCGGGAGCACAGATACGCAGTATTTT
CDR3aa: CASSGSTDTQYF

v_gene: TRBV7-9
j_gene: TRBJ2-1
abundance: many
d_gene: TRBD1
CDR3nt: TGTGCCAGCAGCCCGCCGGGACAGGGGATCGATGAGCAGTTCTTC
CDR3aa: CASSPPGQGIDEQFF

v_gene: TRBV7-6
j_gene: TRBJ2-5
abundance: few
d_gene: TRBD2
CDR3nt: TGTGCCAGCAGCTTGTACGCGGGACTAGCGGGGTCCCAAGAGACCCAGTACTTC
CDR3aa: CASSLYAGLAGSQETQYF

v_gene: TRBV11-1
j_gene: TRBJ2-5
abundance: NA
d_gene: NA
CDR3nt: TGTGCCAGCAGCTTAGACATCGGACAAGAGACCCAGTACTTC
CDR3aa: CASSLDIGQETQYF

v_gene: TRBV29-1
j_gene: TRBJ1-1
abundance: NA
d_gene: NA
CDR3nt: TGCAGCGTTGACAGGAACACTGAAGCTTTCTTT
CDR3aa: CSVDRNTEAFF

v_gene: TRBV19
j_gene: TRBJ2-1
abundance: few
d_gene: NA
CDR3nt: TGTGCCAGTAAGAATCACGGATCCGACAATGAGCAGTTCTTC
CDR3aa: CASKNHGSDNEQFF

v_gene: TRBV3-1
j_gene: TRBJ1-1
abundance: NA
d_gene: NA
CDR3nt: TGTGCCAGCAGCCTATATCTACAGGGAAGACACAACACTGAAGCTTTCTTT
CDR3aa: CASSLYLQGRHNTEAFF

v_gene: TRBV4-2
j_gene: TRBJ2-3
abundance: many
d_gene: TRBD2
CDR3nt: TGTGCCAGCAGCCAAGATTGGGAACTAGCGGGAGGAGATACGCAGTATTTT
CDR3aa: CASSQDWELAGGDTQYF

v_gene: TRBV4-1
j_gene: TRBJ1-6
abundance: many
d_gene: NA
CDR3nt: TGCGCCAGCAGCCAAGTTCGGGGTTCACCCCTCCACTTT
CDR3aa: CASSQVRGSPLHF

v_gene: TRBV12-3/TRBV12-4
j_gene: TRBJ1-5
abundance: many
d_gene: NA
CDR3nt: TGTGCCAGCAGTCGTTTAGTTCAGCCCCAGCATTTT
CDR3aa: CASSRLVQPQHF

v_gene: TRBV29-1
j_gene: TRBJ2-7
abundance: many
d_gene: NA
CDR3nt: TGCAGCGTTCTGACCCTCGGGAGAACCTACGAGCAGTACTTC
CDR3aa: CSVLTLGRTYEQYF

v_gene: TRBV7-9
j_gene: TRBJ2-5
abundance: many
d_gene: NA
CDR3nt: TGTGCCAGCAGCTTCTCCTCGGGAGTTGAGACCCAGTACTTC
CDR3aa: CASSFSSGVETQYF

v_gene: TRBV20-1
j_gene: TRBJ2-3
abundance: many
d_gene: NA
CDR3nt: TGCAGTGGAGTCCTCCATAGCACAGATACGCAGTATTTT
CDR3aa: CSGVLHSTDTQYF

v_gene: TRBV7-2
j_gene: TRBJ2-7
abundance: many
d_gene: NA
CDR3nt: TGTGCCAGCAGCTTAAGTGGGCTAACCCTGGGGTGGGAGCAGTACTTC
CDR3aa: CASSLSGLTLGWEQYF

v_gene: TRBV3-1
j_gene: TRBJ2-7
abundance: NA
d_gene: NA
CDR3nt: TGTGCCTCCACCCAAAGCCCGGTCTACGAGCAGTACTTC
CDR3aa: CASTQSPVYEQYF

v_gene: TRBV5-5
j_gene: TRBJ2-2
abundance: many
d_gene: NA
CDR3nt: TGTGCCAGCACCCCCGGGAGCGCCGGGGAGCTGTTTTTT
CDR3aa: CASTPGSAGELFF

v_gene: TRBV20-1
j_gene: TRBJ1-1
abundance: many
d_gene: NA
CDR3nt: TGCAGTGCTCCACGAAGGGGGACAAATTCCTTTAACACTGAAGCTTTCTTT
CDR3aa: CSAPRRGTNSFNTEAFF

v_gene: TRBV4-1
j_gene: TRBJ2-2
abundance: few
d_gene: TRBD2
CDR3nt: TGCGCCAGCAGCCAAGATAGCCCGGGACTAGCGTACACCGGGGAGCTGTTTTTT
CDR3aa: CASSQDSPGLAYTGELFF

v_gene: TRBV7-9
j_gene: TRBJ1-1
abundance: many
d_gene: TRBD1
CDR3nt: TGTGCCAGCAGGTTCGGACAGGACCTCACTGAAGCTTTCTTT
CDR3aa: CASRFGQDLTEAFF

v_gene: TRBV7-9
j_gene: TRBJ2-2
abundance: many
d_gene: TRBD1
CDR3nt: TGTGCCAGCAGCCTGCTACAGGGGGCAGGATCCGGGGAGCTGTTTTTT
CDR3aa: CASSLLQGAGSGELFF

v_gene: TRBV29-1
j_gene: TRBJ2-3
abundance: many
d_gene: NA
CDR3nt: TGCAGCGTTGAAGTGACTAGAACGATCTCTCCGGATACGCAGTATTTT
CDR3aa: CSVEVTRTISPDTQYF

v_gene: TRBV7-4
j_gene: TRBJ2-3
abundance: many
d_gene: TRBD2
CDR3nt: TGTGCCAGCAGCTTAGGCCCCGGTAAAATGGGACTAGCGGGAGAGCCTCGCACAGATACGCAGTATTTT
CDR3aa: CASSLGPGKMGLAGEPRTDTQYF

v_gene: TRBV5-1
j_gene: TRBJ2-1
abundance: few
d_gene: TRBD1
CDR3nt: TGCGCCAGCAGCAAGACAGGGAAGCAGTTCTTC
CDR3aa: CASSKTGKQFF

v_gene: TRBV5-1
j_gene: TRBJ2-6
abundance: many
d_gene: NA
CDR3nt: TGCGCCTCGGCACTGAACTCTGGGGCCAACGTCCTGACTTTC
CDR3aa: CASALNSGANVLTF

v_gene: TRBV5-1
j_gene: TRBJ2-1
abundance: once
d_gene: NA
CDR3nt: TGCGCCAGCAGCTTGGGTCCTGGGGGGGCCTCTGAGCAGTTCTTC
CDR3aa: CASSLGPGGASEQFF

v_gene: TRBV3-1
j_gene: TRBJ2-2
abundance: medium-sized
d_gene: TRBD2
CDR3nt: TGTGCCAGCAGCCAAGGAGGACTAGCGGGTATAGCGAACACCGGGGAGCTGTTTTTT
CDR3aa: CASSQGGLAGIANTGELFF

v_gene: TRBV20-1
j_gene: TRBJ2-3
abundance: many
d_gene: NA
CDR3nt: TGCAGTGCTAATGCGCGGGATTACACAGATACGCAGTATTTT
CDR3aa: CSANARDYTDTQYF

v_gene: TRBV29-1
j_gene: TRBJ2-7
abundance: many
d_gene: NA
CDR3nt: TGCAGCGTCGCCAGGGACAACTCCTACGAGCAGTACTTC
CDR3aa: CSVARDNSYEQYF

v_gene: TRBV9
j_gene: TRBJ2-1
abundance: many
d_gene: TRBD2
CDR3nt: TGTGCCAGCAGCGGGGATGTGCTAGCGGCCCACAATGAGCAGTTCTTC
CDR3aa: CASSGDVLAAHNEQFF

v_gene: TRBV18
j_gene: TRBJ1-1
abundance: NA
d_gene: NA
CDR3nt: TGTGCCAGCTCACTGACCCGCGCGAGGAACACTGAAGCTTTCTTT
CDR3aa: CASSLTRARNTEAFF

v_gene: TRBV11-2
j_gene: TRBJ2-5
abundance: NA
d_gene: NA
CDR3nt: TGTGCCAGCAGCTTAGCGGGACCGGAGACCCAGTACTTC
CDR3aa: CASSLAGPETQYF

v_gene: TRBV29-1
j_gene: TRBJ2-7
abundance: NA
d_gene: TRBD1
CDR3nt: TGCAGCGTCGGGACAGGGCCCCTCGAGCAGTACTTC
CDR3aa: CSVGTGPLEQYF

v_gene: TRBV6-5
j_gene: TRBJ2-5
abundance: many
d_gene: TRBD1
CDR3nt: TGTGCCAGCAGTTTACAGGGGGCGCGGGAGACCCAGTACTTC
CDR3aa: CASSLQGARETQYF

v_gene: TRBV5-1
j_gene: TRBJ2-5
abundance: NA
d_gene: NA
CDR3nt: TGCGCCAGCACCTCTAGCGGGGACAGGGGAGAGACCCAGTACTTC
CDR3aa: CASTSSGDRGETQYF

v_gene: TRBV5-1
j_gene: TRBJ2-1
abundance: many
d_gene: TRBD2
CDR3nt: TGCGCCAGCAGCTGGGGCCGGCTAGCGGGCATCTACAATGAGCAGTTCTTC
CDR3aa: CASSWGRLAGIYNEQFF

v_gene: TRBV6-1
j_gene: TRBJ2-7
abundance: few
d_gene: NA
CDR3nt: TGTGCCAGCAGTGAAGCGGAGGGGCAGACCTACGAGCAGTACTTC
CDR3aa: CASSEAEGQTYEQYF

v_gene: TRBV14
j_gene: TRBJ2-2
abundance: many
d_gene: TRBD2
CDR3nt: TGTGCCAGCAGCCAAGATATGCCTAGCGGAGGGACCGGGGAGCTGTTTTTT
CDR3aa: CASSQDMPSGGTGELFF

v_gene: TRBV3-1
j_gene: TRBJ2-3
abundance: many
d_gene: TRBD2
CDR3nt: TGTGCCAGCAGCCAAGGGGGGGGTAAAGCCACAGATACGCAGTATTTT
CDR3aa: CASSQGGGKATDTQYF

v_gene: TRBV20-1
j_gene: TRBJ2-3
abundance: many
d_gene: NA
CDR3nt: TGCAGTGCTAGAACAGCGACACCTAGCACAGATACGCAGTATTTT
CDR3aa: CSARTATPSTDTQYF

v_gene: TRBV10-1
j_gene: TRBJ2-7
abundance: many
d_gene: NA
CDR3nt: TGCGCCAGCAGTGAGTCGAATATCGGGGGGCAGTACTTC
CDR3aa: CASSESNIGGQYF

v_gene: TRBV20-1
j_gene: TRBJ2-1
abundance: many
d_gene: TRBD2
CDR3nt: TGCAGTGCTAGAACTAGCGGTCCTCACCGCTACAATGAGCAGTTCTTC
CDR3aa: CSARTSGPHRYNEQFF

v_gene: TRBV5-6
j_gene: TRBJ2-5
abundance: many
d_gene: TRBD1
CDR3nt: TGTGCCAGCAGGCCTCGAGGGACAGGGTACCAAGAGACCCAGTACTTC
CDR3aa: CASRPRGTGYQETQYF

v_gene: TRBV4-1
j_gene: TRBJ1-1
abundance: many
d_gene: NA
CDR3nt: TGCGCCAGCAGCCAAGAGGGTTTGGGCGCAATAGGAGAAGCTTTCTTT
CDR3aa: CASSQEGLGAIGEAFF

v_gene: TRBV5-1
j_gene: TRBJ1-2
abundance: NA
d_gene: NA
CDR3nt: TGCGCCAGCAGCTGGCAGGGTTTGAGTCGGTATGGCTACACCTTC
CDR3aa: CASSWQGLSRYGYTF

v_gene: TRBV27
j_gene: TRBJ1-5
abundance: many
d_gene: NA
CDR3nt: TGTGCCAGCAGTTTGCCGCGGCGGATTAGCAATCAGCCCCAGCATTTT
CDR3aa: CASSLPRRISNQPQHF

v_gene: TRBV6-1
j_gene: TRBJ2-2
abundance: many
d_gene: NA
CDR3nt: TGTGCCAGCAGTGAGTGGCTGAACACCGGGGAGCTGTTTTTT
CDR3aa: CASSEWLNTGELFF

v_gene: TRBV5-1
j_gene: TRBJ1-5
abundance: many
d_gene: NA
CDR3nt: TGCGCCAGCAGCTTGACAGGTGGTGGCAATCAGCCCCAGCATTTT
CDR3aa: CASSLTGGGNQPQHF

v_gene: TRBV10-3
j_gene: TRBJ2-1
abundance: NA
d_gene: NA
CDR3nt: TGTGCCATCAGTGGAGGCCAGCGGCCCTCCTACAATGAGCAGTTCTTC
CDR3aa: CAISGGQRPSYNEQFF

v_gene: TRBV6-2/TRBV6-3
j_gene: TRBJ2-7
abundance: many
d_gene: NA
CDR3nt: TGTGCCAGCTTGTCCCTCAGGGACGGTTACGAGCAGTACTTC
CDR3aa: CASLSLRDGYEQYF

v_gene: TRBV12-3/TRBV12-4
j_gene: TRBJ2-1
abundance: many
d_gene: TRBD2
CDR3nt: TGTGCCAGCACCCTGCTAGCGGGAAGGGGCAATGAGCAGTTCTTC
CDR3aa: CASTLLAGRGNEQFF

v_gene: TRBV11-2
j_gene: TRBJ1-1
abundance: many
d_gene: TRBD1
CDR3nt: TGTGCCAGCAGCTCCCAAAGACAGGGCACTGAAGCTTTCTTT
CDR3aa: CASSSQRQGTEAFF

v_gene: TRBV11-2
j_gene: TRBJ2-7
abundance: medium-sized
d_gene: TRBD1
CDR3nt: TGTGCCAGCAGGGGTCCTCCAGGGGGACGGGGCTCCTACGAGCAGTACTTC
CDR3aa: CASRGPPGGRGSYEQYF

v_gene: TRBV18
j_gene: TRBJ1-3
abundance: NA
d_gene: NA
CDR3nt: TGTGCCAGCTCACGGACGGCTGGAAACACCATATATTTT
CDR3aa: CASSRTAGNTIYF